This paragraph reports one TCR beta chain. Its antigen is still unknown. Documented treatment: some 19 received Ad26.COV2.S at low or high dose, single or two shots; 5 received placebo; per-sample allocation not given. The samples were gathered on day 63 after the first injection of vaccine or placebo. These data come from a study of Ad26.COV2.S vaccination and SARS-CoV-2 variants. Study-wide results and limits: Assessments of TCR breadth and depth may have underestimated the total T cell responses.

The data were produced by immunoSEQ multiplex PCR, yet TCRdb's version contains in-frame clones alone and is incomplete. The sample records more than 300,000 clones, around 88% being singletons. This CDR3 is built from 15 residues. Sequenced material: peripheral blood, taken in a trial of Ad26.COV2.S vaccine versus placebo. The V and J genes are TRBV21-1 and TRBJ1-5. TRBV21-1 is recorded as a pseudogene. The sequence was obtained from a person between 18 and 65 years old who received the Ad26.COV2.S COVID-19 vaccine or a placebo. This CDR3 is CASSKGGTHNQPQHF. The DNA for the CDR3 is TGTGCCAGCAGCAAAGGTGGGACGCACAATCAGCCCCAGCATTTT.